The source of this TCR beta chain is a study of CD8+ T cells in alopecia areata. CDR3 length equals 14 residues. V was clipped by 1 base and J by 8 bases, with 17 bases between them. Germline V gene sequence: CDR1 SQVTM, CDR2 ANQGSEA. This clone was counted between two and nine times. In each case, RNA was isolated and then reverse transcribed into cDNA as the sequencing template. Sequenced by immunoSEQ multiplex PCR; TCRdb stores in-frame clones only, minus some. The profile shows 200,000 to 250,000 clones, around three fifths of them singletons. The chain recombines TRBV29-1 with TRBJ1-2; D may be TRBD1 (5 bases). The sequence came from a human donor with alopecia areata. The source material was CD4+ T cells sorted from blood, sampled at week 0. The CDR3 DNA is TGCAGCGTTGAAGTAGTAGGGGCCTTTGGCGGCTACACCTTC. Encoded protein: CSVEVVGAFGGYTF.